Described below is a single T cell receptor (beta chain) sequence and its context. Its antigen is undetermined. The sample comes from a study of PD-1 blockade in classical Hodgkin lymphoma. The time point was: cycle 4 day 1 (C4D1), after more than five weeks of nivolumab. Autologous stem cell transplantation was followed by relapse in every patient, and brentuximab vedotin exposure varied. After PBMCs were thawed, their CD8+ T cells were isolated by magnetic negative selection. Best responses included complete response and partial response; otherwise, the best response was progressive disease. Only in-frame clones appear in the TCRdb table, and some are missing; sequencing was by immunoSEQ multiplex PCR. The sample lists 15,000 to 20,000 clones, 88% occurring once. The V and J ends lost 4 bases and 5 bases, in that order; junction bases with no gene match: 9. Germline V gene data show CDR1 as MDHEN and CDR2 as SYDVKM. This CDR3 has 15 residues.

The study, taken as a whole, reports: The origin of the repertoire differences remains undefined, with disease activity or prior therapy as possible causes. Excluded were patients who started nivolumab under 1 year after ASCT, a group that had lower diversity.

This specimen consisted of CD8+ T cells from blood, obtained before the fourth cycle of nivolumab. The origin of this receptor is a human donor with classical Hodgkin lymphoma. The V and J genes are TRBV28 and TRBJ2-5, with 8 bases lining up with TRBD2. The CDR3 DNA sequence: TGTGCCAGCAGTTCCCGGGCGGGAGGTCACGAGACCCAGTACTTC. Amino acid sequence: CASSSRAGGHETQYF.